Presented here are 9 T cell receptor beta chains from one specimen sequenced in a study of T cells after posttransplantation cyclophosphamide. Produced via immunoSEQ multiplex PCR; TCRdb's table is partial and in-frame only. The sample has about 52,000 clones, roughly 92% seen once. The sequencing sample was made of PBMCs. Receptor source: a woman between 25 and 40 years old in good health and a related stem cell transplant donor.

The genes are TRBV18 and TRBJ1-2; D uncertain. In germline, CDR1 is KGHSH, CDR2 LQKENI. V was cut by 2 bases and J by 2 bases, with 6 bases left in between. The CDR3 totals 13 residues. The CDR3 coding sequence is TGTGCCAGCTCACCATCAGGCAACTATGGCTACACCTTC. It codes for CASSPSGNYGYTF.

This chain connects TRBV18 to TRBJ1-1; TRBD1 agrees at 8 bases. V gave up 3 bases and J gave up 1 base; unmatched junction bases: 10. Looked up from germline, CDR1 is KGHSH and CDR2 is LQKENI. The CDR3 covers 17 residues. The CDR3 is CASSPLAGQGTNTEAFF. The DNA of the CDR3 is TGTGCCAGCTCACCTCTAGCCGGACAGGGAACGAACACTGAAGCTTTCTTT. The whole variable domain, filled in from reference TRBV18 and TRBJ1-1, reads NAGVMQNPRHLVRRRGQEARLRCSPMKGHSHVYWYRQLPEEGLKFMVYLQKENIIDESGMPKERFSAEFPKEGPSILRIQQVVRGDSAAYFCASSPLAGQGTNTEAFFGQGTRLTVV.

V usage is TRBV28 and J usage is TRBJ1-4; 9 bases are shared with TRBD1. Germline CDR1 MDHEN, CDR2 SYDVKM. The CDR3 is 13 amino acids. V trimming: 7 bases; J trimming: 8 bases; junction bases outside the gene matches: 5. CDR3 coding DNA: TGTGCCAGCAAGGACAGGGGATCCGAAAAACTGTTTTTT. Amino acids: CASKDRGSEKLFF.

This chain links TRBV27 with TRBJ2-1; D ambiguous. The V end lost 3 bases, the J end lost 4 bases, and 10 bases lay between the germline ends. The CDR3 extends over 14 amino acids. Looked up from germline, CDR1 is MNHEY and CDR2 is SMNVEV (reference sequence). Here the CDR3 reads CASSFTVPYNEQFF. The CDR3 coding sequence is TGTGCCAGCAGTTTTACGGTCCCATACAATGAGCAGTTCTTC.

There are a few counts of this clone. J is TRBJ1-6 and V is TRBV5-1; D is unresolved. V was pared by 4 bases and J by 7 bases, with 9 bases between. The CDR3 is made up of 13 amino acids. Germline V gives CDR1 SGHRS, CDR2 YFSETQ. CDR3 sequence: CASSPTENSPLHF. CDR3 nucleotides: TGCGCCAGCAGCCCAACAGAGAATTCACCCCTCCACTTT.

This clone occurred once. The J gene is TRBJ1-3, the V gene TRBV5-4, with 7 nucleotides matching TRBD1. There are 15 residues in the CDR3. Germline loops: CDR1 SGHNT, CDR2 YYREEE (reference sequence). Trimming at V came to 2 bases and at J to 0 bases, leaving 2 bases not matched to a gene. The CDR3 coding sequence is TGTGCCAGCAGCTTTTACAGGGGCTCTGGAAACACCATATATTTT. Translating it yields CASSFYRGSGNTIYF.

The table lists this clone with a few counts. The V gene is TRBV18, the J gene TRBJ1-5; the D is unclear. Germline V gene sequence: CDR1 KGHSH, CDR2 LQKENI. The CDR3 totals 16 residues. Trimming stripped 4 bases from V and 0 bases from J, with 13 bases between. For the CDR3, the DNA is TGTGCCAGCTCACTAGAATCGGGTGTTAGCAATCAGCCCCAGCATTTT. It specifies CASSLESGVSNQPQHF.

The chain uses TRBV5-4 and TRBJ2-1; 9 bases map to TRBD2. J was trimmed by 2 bases and V by 5 bases; bases with no gene match: 11. The CDR3 is 17 amino acids. Germline V gene data show CDR1 as SGHNT and CDR2 as YYREEE (reference sequence). CDR3 DNA sequence: TGTGCCAGCAGATCCAGTCTGGGCGGGGGGGCCTACAATGAGCAGTTCTTC. Translation: CASRSSLGGGAYNEQFF.

The chain has TRBV9 and TRBJ1-3; no clear D. CDR1 and CDR2 from the germline V gene are SGDLS and YYNGEE. CDR3 size: 11 residues. Between the trimmed V and J ends, which lost 6 bases and 3 bases, there was a span of 4 bases. The CDR3 region is CASNSGNTIYF. The CDR3 DNA reads as TGTGCCAGCAACAGTGGAAACACCATATATTTT.